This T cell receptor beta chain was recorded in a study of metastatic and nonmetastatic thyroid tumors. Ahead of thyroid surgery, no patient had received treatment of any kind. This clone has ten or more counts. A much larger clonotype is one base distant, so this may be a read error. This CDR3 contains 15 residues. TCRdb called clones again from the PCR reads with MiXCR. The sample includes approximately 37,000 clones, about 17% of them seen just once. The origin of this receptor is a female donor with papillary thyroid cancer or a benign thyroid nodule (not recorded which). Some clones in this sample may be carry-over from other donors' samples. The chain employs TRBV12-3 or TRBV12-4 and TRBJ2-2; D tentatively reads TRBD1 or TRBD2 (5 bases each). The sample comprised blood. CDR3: CASTHVESDTGELFF. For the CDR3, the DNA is TGTGCCAGCACTCATGTAGAGTCGGACACCGGGGAACTGTTTTTT.